This TCR beta chain was retrieved from a study of blood T cell repertoires in COVID-19. Study details: Material from acute and convalescent COVID-19 was sourced from the United States, Italy and Spain. In each case, the material was cDNA or gDNA derived from T cells, B-cell-depleted T cells, or PBMCs.

Per the original data handling: Estimated nucleated cell counts came from reference gene primer amplification. Libraries were prepared by immunoSEQ multiplex PCR; TCRdb keeps only in-frame clonotypes and omits some of them. That table is the source of V, J and clone size, and D and trimming were worked out from the DNA. Among 200,000 to 250,000 clones listed, approximately 81% were seen once. CDR1 and CDR2 from the germline V gene are SGHDN and FVKESK. V was shortened by 4 bases and J by 3 bases, with 9 bases between the two germline ends. The CDR3 runs to 14 residues. Sample: peripheral blood. The receptor comes from a woman aged 55-70 years who had recovered from COVID-19. V is TRBV14 and J is TRBJ2-2; perhaps TRBD2 as D (5 bases). The CDR3 spells CASSLLGYTGELFF. The CDR3 region has the DNA TGTGCCAGCAGCCTACTAGGGTACACCGGGGAGCTGTTTTTT.